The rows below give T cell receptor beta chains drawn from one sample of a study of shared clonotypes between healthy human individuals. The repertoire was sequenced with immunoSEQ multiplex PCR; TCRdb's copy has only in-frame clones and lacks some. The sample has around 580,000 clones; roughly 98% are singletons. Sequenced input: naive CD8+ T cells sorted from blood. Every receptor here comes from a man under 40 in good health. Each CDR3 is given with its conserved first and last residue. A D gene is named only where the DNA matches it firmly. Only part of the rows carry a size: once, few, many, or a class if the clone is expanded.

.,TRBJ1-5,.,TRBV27,CASSLSRAGVGVNQPQHF,TGTGCCAGCAGTTTAAGTAGGGCGGGGGTAGGGGTTAATCAGCCCCAGCATTTT
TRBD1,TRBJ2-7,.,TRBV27,CASSLSTGGSYEQYF,TGTGCCAGCAGTTTATCAACAGGGGGTTCCTACGAGCAGTACTTC
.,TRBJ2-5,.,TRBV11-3,CASSSGKTQYF,TGTGCCAGCAGCTCTGGGAAGACCCAGTACTTC
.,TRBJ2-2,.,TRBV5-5,CASTEVDGELFF,TGTGCCAGCACCGAGGTCGACGGGGAGCTGTTTTTT
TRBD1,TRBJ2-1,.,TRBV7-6,CASSAGGEQFF,TGTGCCAGCTCGGCAGGGGGTGAGCAGTTCTTC
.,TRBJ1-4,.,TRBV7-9,CASSLSVSTNEKLFF,TGTGCCAGCAGCCTTTCAGTCTCGACTAATGAAAAACTGTTTTTT
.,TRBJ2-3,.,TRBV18,CASSPGAGDTQYF,TGTGCCAGCTCACCCGGGGCTGGAGATACGCAGTATTTT
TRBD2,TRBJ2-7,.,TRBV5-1,CASSAGLAGALSYEQYF,TGCGCCAGCAGCGCCGGACTAGCGGGAGCTCTAAGCTACGAGCAGTACTTC
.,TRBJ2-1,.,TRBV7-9,CASSLRGTYNEQFF,TGTGCCAGCAGCTTGAGGGGGACCTACAATGAGCAGTTCTTC
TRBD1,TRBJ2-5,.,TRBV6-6,CASSYSGRGETQYF,TGTGCCAGCAGTTACTCGGGCAGGGGGGAGACCCAGTACTTC
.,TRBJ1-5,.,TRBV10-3,CAISESMDQPQHF,TGTGCCATCAGTGAGTCTATGGATCAGCCCCAGCATTTT
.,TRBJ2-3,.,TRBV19,CASSMGTGPDTQYF,TGTGCCAGTAGTATGGGAACAGGACCAGATACGCAGTATTTT
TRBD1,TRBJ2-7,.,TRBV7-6,CASSLAFTGQGVEQYF,TGTGCCAGCAGCTTAGCGTTCACTGGACAGGGAGTCGAGCAGTACTTC
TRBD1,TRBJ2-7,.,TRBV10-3,CAISDRTGGLGEQYF,TGTGCCATCAGTGACCGGACAGGGGGCCTCGGCGAGCAGTACTTC
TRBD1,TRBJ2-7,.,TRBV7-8,CASSFRGSYEQYF,TGTGCCAGCAGCTTCAGGGGGTCCTACGAGCAGTACTTC
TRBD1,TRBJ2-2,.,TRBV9,CASSVDRQGRTGELFF,TGTGCCAGCAGCGTCGACCGACAGGGACGCACCGGGGAGCTGTTTTTT
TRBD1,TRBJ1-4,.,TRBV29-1,CSVAAGGTNEKLFF,TGCAGCGTGGCCGCAGGGGGAACTAATGAAAAACTGTTTTTT
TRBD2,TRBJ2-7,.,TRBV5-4,CASSLAFGGSSYEQYF,TGTGCCAGCAGCTTGGCCTTCGGCGGGAGCTCCTACGAGCAGTACTTC
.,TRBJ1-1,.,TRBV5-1,CASSLEAPARTEAFF,TGCGCCAGCAGTTTGGAGGCCCCAGCACGTACCGAAGCTTTCTTT
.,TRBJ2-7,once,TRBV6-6,CASSYGLSEQYF,TGTGCCAGCAGTTACGGTCTCAGCGAGCAGTACTTC
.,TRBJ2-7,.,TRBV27,CASSVTYSYEQYF,TGTGCCAGCTCGGTGACGTACTCCTACGAGCAGTACTTC
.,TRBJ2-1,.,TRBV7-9,CAREGNTGNNEQFF,TGTGCCAGGGAAGGGAACACAGGCAACAATGAGCAGTTCTTC
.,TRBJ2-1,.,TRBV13,CASSFSQGWQFF,TGTGCCAGCAGCTTTTCACAGGGATGGCAGTTCTTC
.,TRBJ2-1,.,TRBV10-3,CAISESGQGNNEQFF,TGTGCCATCAGTGAATCTGGCCAGGGAAACAATGAGCAGTTCTTC
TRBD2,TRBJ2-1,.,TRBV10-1,CASRSGAGVGNEQFF,TGCGCCAGCAGGTCGGGAGCGGGAGTAGGCAATGAGCAGTTCTTC
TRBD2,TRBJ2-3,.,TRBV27,CAIRLAGSLDTQYF,TGTGCCATCAGACTAGCGGGATCCTTAGATACGCAGTATTTT